This entry lists 3 T cell receptor beta chains sequenced from one sample in a study of T cells in Graves' hyperthyroidism and ophthalmopathy. The TCR beta CDR3 regions underwent amplification using RNA transcripts as the source. In the first-round RT-PCR of the TCR CDR3, the HTBI primer set was used. TCRdb reanalysed the multiplex PCR reads using MiXCR and keeps one entry per CDR3 protein. Of roughly 570,000 distinct CDR3 sequences listed, around 45% are singletons. Sequencing was carried out using peripheral blood or thyroid tissue (not recorded which). Every receptor here comes from a woman in her late teens or twenties with Graves' hyperthyroidism.

The V call is TRBV29-1, the J call TRBJ1-2; no firm D call. With 7 bases removed from V and 4 bases from J, the gap between germline ends came to 4 bases. The CDR3 is 9 residues long. Looked up from germline, CDR1 is SQVTM and CDR2 is ANQGSEA. This chain's CDR3 is CSGAYGYTF. The CDR3 DNA follows: TGCAGCGGGGCCTATGGCTACACCTTC.

The V and J genes are TRBV20-1 and TRBJ2-7; possibly TRBD1 for D (7 bases). CDR1 is DFQATT, CDR2 SNEGSKA, per germline (reference sequence). The CDR3 sequence is 12 residues long. Trimming shortened V by 0 bases and J by 7 bases, and 10 bases separated the two germline ends. The DNA for the CDR3 is TGCAGTGCTAGAGACAGGGGGAGGGAGCAGTACTTC. Translating it yields CSARDRGREQYF.

This chain links TRBV14 with TRBJ2-5; D gene uncertain. The CDR3 contains 14 residues. CDR1 and CDR2 from the germline V gene are SGHDN and FVKESK. V shed 4 bases and J shed 1 base, with 10 bases lying between them. This CDR3 is CASSRNGTQETQYF. In nucleotides, the CDR3 is TGTGCCAGCAGCCGAAACGGAACCCAAGAGACCCAGTACTTC.